A selection of T cell receptor beta chains follows, all from one sample in a study of identical twins. TCRdb itself ran the 5' RACE reads through MiXCR, one entry per CDR3 protein. Here the sample spans 200,000 or so distinct CDR3 sequences, approximately 15% being singletons. These same records also appear under a second study, on T cells expressing NK-cell markers.

The specimen sequenced was CD8+ T cells sorted from blood. These receptors came from a woman aged 18-29 years in good health. Both conserved end residues are part of each CDR3. D genes are given only for firm matches. Clone size is stated in some rows and not others, as once, few, many or a class when expanded.

j_call v_call d_call clone_size cdr3_aa cdr3_nt
TRBJ1-5 TRBV2 . . CASSEGGRPQPQHF TGTGCCAGCAGTGAGGGCGGGAGGCCCCAGCCCCAGCATTTT
TRBJ1-2 TRBV27 . . CASSDGVYGYTF TGTGCCAGCAGCGACGGAGTCTATGGCTACACCTTC
TRBJ2-1 TRBV4-3 . many CASSFLGLYYEQFF TGCGCCAGCAGTTTTTTGGGTTTGTATTATGAGCAGTTCTTC
TRBJ2-1 TRBV4-3 TRBD2 . CASSRTVGQRGSNEQFF TGCGCCAGCAGCCGGACGGTAGGACAGCGGGGGTCCAATGAGCAGTTCTTC
TRBJ2-7 TRBV6-1 . . CASTGLTYEQYF TGTGCCAGTACCGGGCTAACCTACGAGCAGTACTTC
TRBJ2-2 TRBV9 . . CASSVGSPGRELFF TGTGCCAGCAGCGTAGGTAGCCCGGGCCGGGAGCTGTTTTTT
TRBJ1-1 TRBV6-5 . . CASSYSARWEAFF TGTGCCAGCAGTTACTCGGCCCGCTGGGAAGCTTTCTTT
TRBJ2-4 TRBV12-3/TRBV12-4 . few CASSFYSAGIQYF TGTGCCAGCAGTTTCTACTCAGCCGGCATTCAGTACTTC
TRBJ2-1 TRBV20-1 . . CSAEDRTILNNEQFF TGCAGTGCTGAGGACAGAACCATTCTTAACAATGAGCAGTTCTTC
TRBJ2-7 TRBV20-1 . few CSAQSQDRLYEQYF TGCAGTGCCCAAAGTCAAGATCGACTTTACGAGCAGTACTTC
TRBJ1-1 TRBV7-2 TRBD1 . CASSGWTGGLNTEAFF TGTGCCAGCAGCGGCTGGACAGGGGGCTTGAACACTGAAGCTTTCTTT
TRBJ1-2 TRBV7-2 . few CASRHTYGYTF TGTGCCAGCAGACACACCTATGGCTACACCTTC
TRBJ2-1 TRBV27 . few CATSSPRGQFF TGTGCCACCTCATCCCCCCGGGGGCAGTTCTTC
TRBJ2-1 TRBV7-2 TRBD2 few CASSFFRAGGSYNEQFF TGTGCCAGCAGCTTCTTTAGGGCGGGGGGTTCGTACAATGAGCAGTTCTTC
TRBJ2-7 TRBV12-3/TRBV12-4 . few CASSPPSGQISYEQYF TGTGCCAGCAGCCCCCCGTCAGGGCAGATCTCCTACGAGCAGTACTTC
TRBJ2-7 TRBV6-5 . few CASSLSGESSYEQYF TGTGCCAGCAGTTTGTCGGGGGAAAGCTCCTACGAGCAGTACTTC